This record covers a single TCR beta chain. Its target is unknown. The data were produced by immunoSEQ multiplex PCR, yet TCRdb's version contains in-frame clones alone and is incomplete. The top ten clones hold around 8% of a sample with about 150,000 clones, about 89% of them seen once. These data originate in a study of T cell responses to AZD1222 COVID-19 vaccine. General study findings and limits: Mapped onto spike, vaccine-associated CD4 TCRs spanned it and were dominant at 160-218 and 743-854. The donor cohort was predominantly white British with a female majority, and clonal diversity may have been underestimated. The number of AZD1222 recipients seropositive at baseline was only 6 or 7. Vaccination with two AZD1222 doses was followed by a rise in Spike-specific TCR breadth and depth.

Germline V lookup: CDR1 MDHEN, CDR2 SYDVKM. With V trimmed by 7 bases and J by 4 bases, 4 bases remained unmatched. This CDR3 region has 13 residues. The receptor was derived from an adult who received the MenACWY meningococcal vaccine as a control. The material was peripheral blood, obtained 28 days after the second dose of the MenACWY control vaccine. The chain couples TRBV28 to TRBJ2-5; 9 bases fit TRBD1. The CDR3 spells CASNTGGVETQYF. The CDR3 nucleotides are TGTGCCAGCAATACAGGGGGCGTAGAGACCCAGTACTTC.